The 13 T cell receptor beta chains in this list originate from one sample, sequenced in a study of blood T cell repertoires in COVID-19 (dated by TCRdb to the early 2020s). Libraries were built with the immunoSEQ multiplex PCR assay. Held by TCRdb, this immuneACCESS table contains in-frame sequences only and omits some clones. Under half of the omission traces to an unresolved V gene where checked; the cause of the rest is unknown. The sample table shows roughly 200,000 clones, and approximately 85% are seen once. The ten largest clones represent 3% to 3.5% of the sample. Sequenced material: peripheral blood. These receptors were collected from a man aged 55 to 70 with acute or convalescent COVID-19.

The chain combines TRBV18 with TRBJ1-3; no reliable D call. Germline loops: CDR1 KGHSH, CDR2 LQKENI. The CDR3 contains 15 residues. V gave up 8 bases and J gave up 3 bases, with 17 bases separating them. The CDR3 loop reads CASAPGGEGGNTIYF. The CDR3 DNA follows: TGTGCCAGCGCCCCAGGAGGTGAAGGTGGAAACACCATATATTTT.

This chain joins TRBV5-1 and TRBJ2-5, with 11 bases identical to TRBD2. The V segment lost 4 bases and the J segment 3 bases; nucleotides outside the gene matches: 14. The CDR3 runs 18 residues. The germline V gene encodes CDR1 SGHRS and CDR2 YFSETQ. The CDR3 here is CASSPENRLAGQKETQYF. The CDR3 DNA sequence: TGCGCCAGCAGCCCGGAGAATAGACTAGCGGGACAGAAAGAGACCCAGTACTTC.

The chain carries TRBV4-2 and TRBJ1-2, with D unclear. V was shortened by 0 bases and J by 8 bases, with 16 bases between the two germline ends. CDR1 and CDR2 (germline): LGHNA, YNFKEQ. The CDR3 is made up of 15 amino acids. For the CDR3, the DNA is TGTGCCAGCAGCCAAGATGGCGGGGTTGGGCGCGGCTACACCTTC. It codes for CASSQDGGVGRGYTF.

This chain connects TRBV29-1 to TRBJ2-3, with D unclear. This CDR3 region has 12 residues. CDR1 and CDR2 from the germline V gene are SQVTM and ANQGSEA. The V and J ends lost 4 bases and 0 bases respectively, with 5 bases between them. The CDR3 loop reads CSVGVSTDTQYF. The CDR3 DNA sequence: TGCAGCGTTGGTGTAAGCACAGATACGCAGTATTTT.

J is TRBJ2-4 and V is TRBV9, with D perhaps matching TRBD2 (6 bases). Trimming removed 0 bases at V and 0 bases at J, with 10 bases between. The CDR3 consists of 16 residues. Germline loops: CDR1 SGDLS, CDR2 YYNGEE. The CDR3 reads CASSVDGGIAKNIQYF. The CDR3 nucleotides are TGTGCCAGCAGCGTAGATGGAGGGATAGCCAAAAACATTCAGTACTTC.

The genes are TRBV4-3 and TRBJ2-5; the match to TRBD1 covers 9 bases. The germline V gene has CDR1 LGHNA and CDR2 YSLEER. Losses at the gene ends were 0 bases for V and 4 bases for J; bases not matched to a gene: 6. The CDR3 is made up of 16 amino acids. The CDR3 sequence: CASSQELTGGTETQYF. The CDR3 region has the DNA TGCGCCAGCAGCCAAGAACTTACAGGGGGCACAGAGACCCAGTACTTC.

This chain links TRBV9 with TRBJ1-2, with a tentative D call TRBD1 (5 bases). V was trimmed by 0 bases and J by 2 bases, leaving 8 bases between them. This CDR3 spans 14 amino acids. Germline loops: CDR1 SGDLS, CDR2 YYNGEE. CDR3 loop: CASSVDGGNYGYTF. The CDR3 DNA sequence: TGTGCCAGCAGCGTAGACGGGGGAAACTATGGCTACACCTTC. The whole variable domain, filled in from reference TRBV9 and TRBJ1-2, reads DSGVTQTPKHLITATGQRVTLRCSPRSGDLSVYWYQQSLDQGLQFLIQYYNGEERAKGNILERFSAQQFPDLHSELNLSSLELGDSALYFCASSVDGGNYGYTFGSGTRLTVV.

The chain is built from TRBV2 and TRBJ2-1, with 7 bases identical to TRBD1. Per germline, CDR1 SNHLY and CDR2 FYNNEI. This CDR3 has 14 residues. The trim removed 6 bases at V and 7 bases at J, leaving 9 bases unmatched. CDR3 loop: CASSSKQGNNEQFF. The CDR3 DNA is TGTGCCAGCAGCTCAAAACAGGGGAATAATGAGCAGTTCTTC.

The rearrangement joins TRBV27 to TRBJ2-4, with D perhaps matching TRBD1 (6 bases). Germline CDR1 MNHEY, CDR2 SMNVEV (reference sequence). Trimming took off 5 bases at V and 4 bases at J, with 15 bases between the two ends. The CDR3 is 15 residues long. CDR3 residues: CASSPRTELKNIQYF. In nucleotides, the CDR3 is TGTGCCAGCAGTCCCCGGACAGAGCTGAAAAACATTCAGTACTTC.

Comments on this clone: In the same sample, other DNA sequences code for this CDR3. CDR3 coding DNA: TGTGCCAGCAGTTTATCCTTACCGGGACAGGGGTACGAGCAGTACTTC. It encodes CASSLSLPGQGYEQYF. The J gene is TRBJ2-7, the V gene TRBV27; 10 nucleotides agree with TRBD1. The CDR3 contains 16 residues. J lost 4 bases, V lost 0 bases, and 6 bases had no gene match. CDR1 MNHEY and CDR2 SMNVEV come from the germline V gene (reference sequence).

This chain connects TRBV7-9 to TRBJ1-5; 10 bases match TRBD1. Per the germline V gene, CDR1 is SEHNR and CDR2 is FQNEAQ (reference sequence). The CDR3 is made up of 17 amino acids. V gave up 5 bases and J gave up 0 bases; unmatched junction bases: 7. The CDR3 region is CASSAGTGADSNQPQHF. Here the CDR3 DNA reads TGTGCCAGCAGCGCCGGGACAGGGGCAGATAGCAATCAGCCCCAGCATTTT.

The chain links TRBV2 to TRBJ1-2, with TRBD1 matching over 9 bases. Unmatched junction bases numbered 10, after V lost 3 bases and J lost 8 bases. The CDR3 is 15 residues long. The V gene's germline CDR1 is SNHLY and CDR2 FYNNEI. The CDR3 loop reads CASSDQGQGMSGYTF. The CDR3, as DNA: TGTGCCAGCAGTGACCAGGGACAGGGAATGAGCGGCTACACCTTC.

The gene calls are TRBV18 and TRBJ2-7, with 10 bases fitting TRBD2. This CDR3 is built from 15 residues. The V gene's germline CDR1 is KGHSH and CDR2 LQKENI. V shed 5 bases, J shed 6 bases, and the junction held 10 bases outside the gene matches. CDR3 protein: CASSAKLAGTPEQYF. CDR3 DNA sequence: TGTGCCAGCTCAGCAAAACTAGCGGGGACCCCCGAGCAGTACTTC. The variable domain in full, completed from reference TRBV18 and TRBJ2-7, reads NAGVMQNPRHLVRRRGQEARLRCSPMKGHSHVYWYRQLPEEGLKFMVYLQKENIIDESGMPKERFSAEFPKEGPSILRIQQVVRGDSAAYFCASSAKLAGTPEQYFGPGTRLTVT.